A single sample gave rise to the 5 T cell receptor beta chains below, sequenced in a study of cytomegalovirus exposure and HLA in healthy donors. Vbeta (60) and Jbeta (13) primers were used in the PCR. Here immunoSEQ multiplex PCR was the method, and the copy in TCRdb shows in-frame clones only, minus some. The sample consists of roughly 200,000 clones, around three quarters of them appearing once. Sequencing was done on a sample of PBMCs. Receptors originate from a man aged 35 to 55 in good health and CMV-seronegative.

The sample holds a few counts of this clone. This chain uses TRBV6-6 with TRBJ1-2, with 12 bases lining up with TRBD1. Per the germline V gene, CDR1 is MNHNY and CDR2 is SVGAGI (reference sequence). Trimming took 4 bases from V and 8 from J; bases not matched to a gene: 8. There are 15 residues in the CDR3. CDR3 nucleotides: TGTGCCAGCAGTTCTCAGGGACAGGGGGCCTCAGGCTACACCTTC. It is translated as CASSSQGQGASGYTF.

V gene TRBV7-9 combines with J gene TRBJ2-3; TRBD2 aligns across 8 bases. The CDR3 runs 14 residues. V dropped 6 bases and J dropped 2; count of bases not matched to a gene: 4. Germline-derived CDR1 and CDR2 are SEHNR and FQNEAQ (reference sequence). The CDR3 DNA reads TGTGCCAGCAGTTACGGGGGGGCCACAGATACGCAGTATTTT. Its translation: CASSYGGATDTQYF.

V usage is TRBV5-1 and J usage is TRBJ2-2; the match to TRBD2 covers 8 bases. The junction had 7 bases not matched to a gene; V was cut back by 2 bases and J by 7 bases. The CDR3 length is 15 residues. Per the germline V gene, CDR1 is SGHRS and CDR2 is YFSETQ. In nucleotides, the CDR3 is TGCGCCAGCAGCTTCAGAGCGGGAGAAGTCGGGGAGCTGTTTTTT. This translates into CASSFRAGEVGELFF. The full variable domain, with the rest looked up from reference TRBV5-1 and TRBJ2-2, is KAGVTQTPRYLIKTRGQQVTLSCSPISGHRSVSWYQQTPGQGLQFLFEYFSETQRNKGNFPGRFSGRQFSNSRSEMNVSTLELGDSALYLCASSFRAGEVGELFFGEGSRLTVL.

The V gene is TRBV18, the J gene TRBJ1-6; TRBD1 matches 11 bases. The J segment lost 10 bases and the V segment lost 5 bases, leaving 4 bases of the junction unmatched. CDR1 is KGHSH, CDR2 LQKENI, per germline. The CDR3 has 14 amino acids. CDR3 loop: CASSSDRGRSPLHF. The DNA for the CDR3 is TGTGCCAGCTCATCGGACAGGGGGCGATCACCCCTCCACTTT. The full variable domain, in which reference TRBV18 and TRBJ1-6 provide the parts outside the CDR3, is NAGVMQNPRHLVRRRGQEARLRCSPMKGHSHVYWYRQLPEEGLKFMVYLQKENIIDESGMPKERFSAEFPKEGPSILRIQQVVRGDSAAYFCASSSDRGRSPLHFGNGTRLTVT.

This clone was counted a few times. This CDR3 reads CASSLVGTAYNEQFF. CDR3 nucleotide sequence: TGTGCCAGCAGCTTAGTCGGTACAGCCTACAATGAGCAGTTCTTC. The rearrangement joins TRBV7-3 to TRBJ2-1, with D hard to call. Looked up from germline, CDR1 is SGHTA and CDR2 is FQGTGA. This CDR3 contains 15 residues. Trimming took 2 bases from V and 2 from J, leaving 10 bases between them. The entire variable domain, with the rest obtained from reference TRBV7-3 and TRBJ2-1, is as follows: GAGVSQTPSNKVTEKGKYVELRCDPISGHTALYWYRQSLGQGPEFLIYFQGTGAADDSGLPNDRFFAVRPEGSVSTLKIQRTERGDSAVYLCASSLVGTAYNEQFFGPGTRLTVL.